This TCR beta chain was captured in a study of T cells in Graves' hyperthyroidism and ophthalmopathy. The source material, RNA transcripts, was used to amplify TCR beta CDR3 regions. The HTBI set primed first-round TCR CDR3 RT-PCR. Each CDR3 protein gets one entry after TCRdb re-called the multiplex PCR reads with MiXCR. The sample carries 550,000 to 600,000 distinct CDR3 sequences, around 42% recorded once. The CDR3 has 13 residues. Trimming left V 9 bases short and J 12 bases short, with 23 bases between. Germline CDR1 and CDR2: ENHRY and SYGVKD. The receptor comes from an adult woman with Graves' disease, either hyperthyroidism or ophthalmopathy (not recorded which). The sequenced sample was peripheral blood or thyroid tissue (not recorded which). The rearrangement links TRBV10-3 to TRBJ1-1; perhaps TRBD1 as D (5 bases). CDR3 bases: TGTGCCATTCTAAACACACGGGACGTAATACCTTTCTTT. Amino acid sequence: CAILNTRDVIPFF.